Shown below are 27 T cell receptor beta chains from a single sample sequenced in a study of shared clonotypes between healthy human individuals. Produced via immunoSEQ multiplex PCR; TCRdb's table is partial and in-frame only. Of 400,000 to 500,000 clones in the sample, 76% are singletons; the top ten hold roughly 13%. The specimen was PBMCs. These receptors came from a woman in her thirties or forties in good health. Some clones in this sample may be carry-over from other donors' samples.

V is TRBV9 and J is TRBJ2-2; 11 nucleotides agree with TRBD2. The CDR3 spans 18 residues. Germline values: CDR1 SGDLS, CDR2 YYNGEE. V lost 2 bases and J lost 4; bases outside the gene matches: 10. CDR3 amino acids: CASSVLAGGPSSTGELFF. CDR3 bases: TGTGCCAGCAGCGTGTTAGCGGGAGGGCCCTCGTCCACCGGGGAGCTGTTTTTT.

This chain connects TRBV6-5 to TRBJ1-1; TRBD1 is a possible D gene (6 bases). Trimming took 2 bases from V and 1 from J, leaving 14 bases between them. The germline gives CDR1 MNHEY, CDR2 SVGAGI. CDR3 length: 16 amino acids. The CDR3 DNA sequence: TGTGCCAGCAGTTACGGCTCTAGGACAGAGAACACTGAAGCTTTCTTT. Amino acids: CASSYGSRTENTEAFF.

V usage is TRBV10-3 and J usage is TRBJ2-7, with D perhaps matching TRBD1 or TRBD2 (5 bases each). V gave up 6 bases and J gave up 2 bases, with 14 bases separating them. The CDR3 covers 14 residues. Germline CDR1 reads ENHRY; CDR2 reads SYGVKD. The CDR3 DNA is TGTGCCATCAGCACGGGACGCCAAGCCTACGAGCAGTACTTC. This encodes CAISTGRQAYEQYF.

This CDR3 reads CASSLGAGGSDTQYF. CDR3 coding DNA: TGTGCCAGCAGCTTAGGGGCTGGGGGGTCAGATACGCAGTATTTT. The gene calls are TRBV11-3 and TRBJ2-3; a possible D gene is TRBD2 (6 bases). The V gene's germline CDR1 is SGHNT and CDR2 YENEEA. The ends were cut back, 1 base at V and 4 bases at J, with 12 bases in the middle. This CDR3 has 15 amino acids.

This clone was recorded a few times. The chain uses TRBV2 and TRBJ1-5; D gene unclear. Germline V gives CDR1 SNHLY, CDR2 FYNNEI. This CDR3 has 12 amino acids. Trimming left V 4 bases short and J 6 bases short, with 7 bases between. The DNA for the CDR3 is TGTGCCAGCAGTGGCCCCATTCAGCCCCAGCATTTT. Its protein product is CASSGPIQPQHF.

This chain uses TRBV6-5 with TRBJ2-5; D perhaps matches TRBD1 (6 bases). Germline assignment: CDR1 MNHEY and CDR2 SVGAGI. Trimming pared 2 bases from V and 1 base from J, leaving 8 bases between. CDR3 size: 14 residues. The CDR3 bases are TGTGCCAGCAGTTACGTACAGGGCCAAGAGACCCAGTACTTC. This gives the protein CASSYVQGQETQYF.

This clone was picked up one time. The chain uses TRBV5-1 and TRBJ1-2; a weak D match, TRBD1 (5 bases). Germline lookup yields CDR1 SGHRS and CDR2 YFSETQ. CDR3 length: 13 amino acids. V was trimmed by 7 bases and J by 8 bases, leaving 18 bases between them. This CDR3 reads CASGPRDYIGYTF. Written as DNA, the CDR3 is TGCGCCAGCGGCCCCCGGGACTACATCGGCTACACCTTC.

V and J are TRBV6-1 and TRBJ1-3; the match to TRBD2 covers 8 bases. TRBJ2-2 explains the end of the DNA better; the J call may be wrong. Germline V CDR1 and CDR2: MNHNS, SASEGT. This CDR3 has 14 residues. CDR3 DNA: TGTGCCAGCAGGGGACTAGTAAACACCGGGGAGCTGTTTTTT. Encoded protein: CASRGLVNTGELFF.

As concerns this clone: Given a far larger clone just one base away, this is likely a sequencing read error. Other DNA sequences in the sample encode the same CDR3. The genes are TRBV30 and TRBJ2-6; perhaps TRBD1 as D (6 bases). In germline, CDR1 is GTSNPN, CDR2 SVGIG (reference sequence). The CDR3 contains 16 residues. The DNA for the CDR3 is TGTGCCTGGAGTAAATTATGGGGGCCTGGGGCTAACGTCCTGACTTTC. The encoded protein is CAWSKLWGPGANVLTF.

A remark on this clone: Only one base separates this from a far larger clonotype, so it likely reflects a read error. The sample has other DNA sequences that encode this CDR3 too. This rearrangement joins TRBV5-1 to TRBJ2-3; D gene uncertain. Between the trimmed V and J ends, which lost 0 bases and 4 bases, there was a span of 3 bases. Germline V gene sequence: CDR1 SGHRS, CDR2 YFSETQ. The CDR3 spans 12 residues. The CDR3 protein is CASSLAADTQYF. CDR3 nucleotide sequence: TGCGCCAGCAGCTTGGCTGCAGATACGCAGTATTTT. The full variable domain, completed using reference TRBV5-1 and TRBJ2-3, is KAGVTQTPRYLIKTRGQQVTLSCSPISGHRSVSWYQQTPGQGLQFLFEYFSETQRNKGNFPGRFSGRQFSNSRSEMNVSTLELGDSALYLCASSLAADTQYFGPGTRLTVL.

Many counts were recorded for this clone. The rearrangement links TRBV10-3 to TRBJ2-3; 7 nucleotides line up with TRBD1. The CDR3 length is 14 residues. The V segment lost 7 bases and the J segment 2 bases; nucleotides outside the gene matches: 6. The germline V gene has CDR1 ENHRY and CDR2 SYGVKD. The CDR3 nucleotides read TGTGCCATCAAGCCGGGACAGAACACAGATACGCAGTATTTT. Translating it yields CAIKPGQNTDTQYF.

The V call is TRBV2, the J call TRBJ1-2; D unresolved. CDR1 SNHLY and CDR2 FYNNEI come from the germline V gene. V was shortened by 0 bases and J by 6 bases, with 11 bases between the two germline ends. CDR3 length: 14 residues. The CDR3 DNA follows: TGTGCCAGCAGTGAAGCGAGGACCGGCCATGGCTACACCTTC. This codes for CASSEARTGHGYTF.

J is TRBJ2-1 and V is TRBV5-4; 8 nucleotides line up with TRBD1. The trim removed 5 bases at V and 2 bases at J, leaving 6 bases unmatched. The CDR3 consists of 15 residues. Germline V lookup: CDR1 SGHNT, CDR2 YYREEE (reference sequence). CDR3 nucleotide sequence: TGTGCCAGCAGAACAGACAGGGGAACCTACAATGAGCAGTTCTTC. Translated, it gives CASRTDRGTYNEQFF.

There are a few counts of this clone. In DNA, the CDR3 is TGCGCCAGCAAAAACACCGGGACAGGGATCAACGAGCAGTACTTC. It translates to CASKNTGTGINEQYF. V and J are TRBV5-1 and TRBJ2-7; 9 nucleotides line up with TRBD1. V was clipped by 6 bases and J by 5 bases; unmatched bases: 12. The CDR3 has 15 residues. Germline V gene sequence: CDR1 SGHRS, CDR2 YFSETQ. Using reference TRBV5-1 and TRBJ2-7 for the parts outside the CDR3, the full variable domain is KAGVTQTPRYLIKTRGQQVTLSCSPISGHRSVSWYQQTPGQGLQFLFEYFSETQRNKGNFPGRFSGRQFSNSRSEMNVSTLELGDSALYLCASKNTGTGINEQYFGPGTRLTVT.

V gene TRBV19 combines with J gene TRBJ1-5; D is unresolved. From germline, CDR1 is LNHDA and CDR2 SQIVND (reference sequence). This CDR3 contains 16 residues. V lost 7 bases and J lost 2, with 18 bases in between. The CDR3 DNA follows: TGTGCCAGTACTCGAGACCGTTTAGGAGGCAATCAGCCCCAGCATTTT. The encoded protein is CASTRDRLGGNQPQHF.

This chain joins TRBV7-2 and TRBJ2-1; D is unclear. Between the trimmed V and J ends, which lost 1 base and 10 bases, there was a span of 8 bases. This CDR3 contains 12 residues. Germline V gene sequence: CDR1 SGHTA, CDR2 FQGNSA. CDR3 region: CASSLEFGEQFF. DNA of the CDR3: TGTGCCAGCAGCTTAGAGTTCGGGGAGCAGTTCTTC.

V gene TRBV5-1 combines with J gene TRBJ2-5, with D possibly being TRBD1 (6 bases). The CDR3 sequence is 13 residues long. CDR1 and CDR2 from the germline V gene are SGHRS and YFSETQ. V dropped 4 bases and J dropped 1 base, with 8 bases sitting between them. For the CDR3, the DNA is TGCGCCAGCAGCCCGGACAGCCAAGAGACCCAGTACTTC. It is translated as CASSPDSQETQYF.

This chain connects TRBV9 to TRBJ1-2, with D possibly TRBD1 on 5 matching bases. Germline lookup yields CDR1 SGDLS and CDR2 YYNGEE. The CDR3 spans 13 residues. V was clipped by 0 bases and J by 6 bases, with 9 bases between them. In DNA, the CDR3 is TGTGCCAGCAGCGTAGGTCGAGGGGATGGCTACACCTTC. Its translation is CASSVGRGDGYTF.

The chain is built from TRBV4-2 and TRBJ2-3; unclear D gene. Germline CDR1 and CDR2: LGHNA and YNFKEQ. This CDR3 has 15 amino acids. V lost 6 bases to trimming and J lost 2 bases, with 15 bases between them. The CDR3 loop reads CASRIQKGVTDTQYF. CDR3 bases: TGTGCCAGCAGGATTCAAAAAGGAGTCACAGATACGCAGTATTTT.

V gene TRBV2 combines with J gene TRBJ2-5; TRBD1 matches at 9 bases. The trim removed 4 bases at V and 5 bases at J, leaving 2 bases unmatched. The CDR3 has 13 amino acids. Looked up from germline, CDR1 is SNHLY and CDR2 is FYNNEI. CDR3 in DNA: TGTGCCAGCAGTGCGACAGGGGGGGAGACCCAGTACTTC. Amino acids: CASSATGGETQYF.

This clone was picked up a small number of times. The chain combines TRBV25-1 with TRBJ2-3; 7 bases match TRBD2. CDR1 and CDR2 from the germline V gene are MGHDK and SYGVNS. The J segment lost 1 base and the V segment lost 1 base, leaving 5 bases of the junction unmatched. CDR3 size: 16 residues. The CDR3 is CASSESREARTDTQYF. In nucleotides, the CDR3 is TGTGCCAGCAGTGAATCACGGGAGGCCCGCACAGATACGCAGTATTTT. The full variable domain, in which reference TRBV25-1 and TRBJ2-3 provide the parts outside the CDR3, is EADIYQTPRYLVIGTGKKITLECSQTMGHDKMYWYQQDPGMELHLIHYSYGVNSTEKGDLSSESTVSRIRTEHFPLTLESARPSHTSQYLCASSESREARTDTQYFGPGTRLTVL.

V gene TRBV11-3 combines with J gene TRBJ2-1; TRBD2 aligns across 7 bases. The germline gives CDR1 SGHNT, CDR2 YENEEA. The CDR3 is 15 amino acids. After removal of 4 bases from V and 2 bases from J, the junction contained 5 bases not matched to a gene. As DNA, the CDR3 is TGTGCCAGCAGCTCGCGGGAGTCGCCCTACAATGAGCAGTTCTTC. Protein: CASSSRESPYNEQFF.

This chain connects TRBV15 to TRBJ2-1; unclear D gene. V lost 3 bases and J lost 8, with 5 bases in between. Germline V lookup: CDR1 LNHNV, CDR2 YYDKDF (reference sequence). The CDR3 has 11 amino acids. The chain's CDR3 is CATSRGHEQFF. In DNA form, the CDR3 reads TGTGCCACCAGCAGGGGCCATGAGCAGTTCTTC.

The CDR3 nucleotides are TGTGCCAGCAGCTTGGGACAGGGGATGGAGACCCAGTACTTC. Protein: CASSLGQGMETQYF. The V gene is TRBV7-3, the J gene TRBJ2-5; 10 bases fit TRBD1. V lost 3 bases and J lost 5; bases outside the gene matches: 3. In germline, CDR1 is SGHTA, CDR2 FQGTGA. The CDR3 covers 14 residues.

This chain connects TRBV19 to TRBJ2-3, with 13 bases aligning to TRBD2. Trimming at V came to 6 bases and at J to 3 bases, leaving 6 bases not matched to a gene. The CDR3 spans 16 residues. Per the germline V gene, CDR1 is LNHDA and CDR2 is SQIVND (reference sequence). CDR3 region: CASSGLAGAGTDTQYF. The CDR3 coding sequence is TGTGCCAGTAGCGGACTAGCGGGAGCTGGGACAGATACGCAGTATTTT.

This chain links TRBV2 with TRBJ2-1, with 7 nucleotides matching TRBD2. The length of the CDR3 is 14 residues. V dropped 7 bases and J dropped 8; count of bases not matched to a gene: 11. Germline CDR1 reads SNHLY; CDR2 reads FYNNEI. The CDR3 DNA sequence: TGTGCCAGCATGGGGAGACTAGCATCCTATGAGCAGTTCTTC. Protein: CASMGRLASYEQFF.

A few counts support this clone. This sequence joins TRBV4-1 and TRBJ2-5, with D perhaps matching TRBD2 (5 bases). Trimming cost V 0 bases and J 5 bases, with 10 bases left between them. The CDR3 has 14 residues. Germline V gene lookup returns CDR1 MGHRA and CDR2 YSYEKL. The CDR3 protein is CASSQERVWETQYF. CDR3 bases: TGCGCCAGCAGCCAAGAGAGGGTTTGGGAGACCCAGTACTTC.